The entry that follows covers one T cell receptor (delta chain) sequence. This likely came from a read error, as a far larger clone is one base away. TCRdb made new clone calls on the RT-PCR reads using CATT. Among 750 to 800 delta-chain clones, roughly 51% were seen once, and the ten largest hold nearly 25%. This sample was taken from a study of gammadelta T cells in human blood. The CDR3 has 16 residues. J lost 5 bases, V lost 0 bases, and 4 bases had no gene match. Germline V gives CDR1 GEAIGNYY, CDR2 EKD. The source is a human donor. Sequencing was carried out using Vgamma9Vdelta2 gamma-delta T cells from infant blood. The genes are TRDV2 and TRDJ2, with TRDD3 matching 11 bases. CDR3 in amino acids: CACDTMGDTRTAQLFF. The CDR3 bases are TGTGCCTGTGACACCATGGGGGATACGCGAACAGCACAACTCTTCTTT.